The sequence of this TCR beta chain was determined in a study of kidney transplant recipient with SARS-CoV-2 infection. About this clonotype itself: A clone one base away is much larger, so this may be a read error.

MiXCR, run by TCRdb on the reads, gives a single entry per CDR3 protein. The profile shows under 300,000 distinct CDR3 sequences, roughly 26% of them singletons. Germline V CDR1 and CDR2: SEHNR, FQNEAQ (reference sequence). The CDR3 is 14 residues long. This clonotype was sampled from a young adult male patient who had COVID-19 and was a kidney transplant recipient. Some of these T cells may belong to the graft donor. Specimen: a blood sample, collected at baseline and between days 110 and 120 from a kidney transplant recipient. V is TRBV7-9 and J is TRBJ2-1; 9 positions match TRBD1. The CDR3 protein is CAGSLYRGLNEQFF. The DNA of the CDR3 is TGTGCCGGCAGCCTCTACAGGGGGCTTAATGAGCAGTTCTTC.